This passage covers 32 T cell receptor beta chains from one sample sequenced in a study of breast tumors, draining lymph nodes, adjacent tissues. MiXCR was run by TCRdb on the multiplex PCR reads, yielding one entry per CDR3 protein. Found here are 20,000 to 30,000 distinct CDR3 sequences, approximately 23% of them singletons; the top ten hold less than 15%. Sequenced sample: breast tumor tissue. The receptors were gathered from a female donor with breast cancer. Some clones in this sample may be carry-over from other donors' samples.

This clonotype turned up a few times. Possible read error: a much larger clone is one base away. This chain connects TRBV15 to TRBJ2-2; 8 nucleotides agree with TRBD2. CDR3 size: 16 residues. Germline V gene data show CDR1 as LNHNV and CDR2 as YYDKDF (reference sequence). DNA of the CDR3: TGTGCCACCAGCAGAGATCCTAGCGGGTACACCGGGGGGCTGTTTTTT. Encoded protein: CATSRDPSGYTGGLFF.

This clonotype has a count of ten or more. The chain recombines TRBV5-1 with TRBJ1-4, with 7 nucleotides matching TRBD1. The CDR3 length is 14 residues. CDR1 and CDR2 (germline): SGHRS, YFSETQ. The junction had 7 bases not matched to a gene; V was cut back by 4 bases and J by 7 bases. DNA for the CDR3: TGCGCCAGCAGCACGGGACAGATCGGTGAAAAACTGTTTTTT. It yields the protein CASSTGQIGEKLFF.

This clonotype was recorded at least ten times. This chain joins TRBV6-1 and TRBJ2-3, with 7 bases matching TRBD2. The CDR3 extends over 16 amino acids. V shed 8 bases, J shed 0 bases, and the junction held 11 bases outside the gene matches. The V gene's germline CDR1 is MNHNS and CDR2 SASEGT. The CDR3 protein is CASRWGGGWSTDTQYF. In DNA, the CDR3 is TGTGCCAGCCGCTGGGGCGGGGGATGGAGCACAGATACGCAGTATTTT.

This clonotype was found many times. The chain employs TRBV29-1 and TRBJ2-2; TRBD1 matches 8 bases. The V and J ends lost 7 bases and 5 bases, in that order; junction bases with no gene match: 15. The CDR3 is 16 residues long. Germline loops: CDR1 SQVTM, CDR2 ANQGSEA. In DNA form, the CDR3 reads TGCAGCGGCCGCCGTGGGCAGGGGGCCGGAACCGGGGAGCTGTTTTTT. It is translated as CSGRRGQGAGTGELFF.

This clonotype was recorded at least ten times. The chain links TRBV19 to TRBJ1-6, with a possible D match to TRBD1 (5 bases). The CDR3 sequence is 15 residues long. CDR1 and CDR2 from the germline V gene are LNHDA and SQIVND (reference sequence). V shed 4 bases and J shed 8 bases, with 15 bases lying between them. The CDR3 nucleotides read TGTGCCAGTAGTACCCCGACGGGGGGATATTCACCCCTCCACTTT. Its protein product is CASSTPTGGYSPLHF.

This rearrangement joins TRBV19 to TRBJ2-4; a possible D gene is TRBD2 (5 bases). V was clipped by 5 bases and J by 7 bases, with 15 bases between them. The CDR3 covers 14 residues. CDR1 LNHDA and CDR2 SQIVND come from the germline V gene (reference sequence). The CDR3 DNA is TGTGCCAGTAGTCCTCGGGCTGGCGGGAACATTCAGTACTTC. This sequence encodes CASSPRAGGNIQYF. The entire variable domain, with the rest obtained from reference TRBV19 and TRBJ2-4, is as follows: DGGITQSPKYLFRKEGQNVTLSCEQNLNHDAMYWYRQDPGQGLRLIYYSQIVNDFQKGDIAEGYSVSREKKESFPLTVTSAQKNPTAFYLCASSPRAGGNIQYFGAGTRLSVL.

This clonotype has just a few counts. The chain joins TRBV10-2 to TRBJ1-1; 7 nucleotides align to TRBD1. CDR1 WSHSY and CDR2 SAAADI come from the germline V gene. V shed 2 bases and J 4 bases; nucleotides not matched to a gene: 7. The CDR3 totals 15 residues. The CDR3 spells CASSEPSTGVTEAFF. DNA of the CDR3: TGCGCCAGCAGTGAGCCGTCTACAGGGGTCACTGAAGCTTTCTTT.

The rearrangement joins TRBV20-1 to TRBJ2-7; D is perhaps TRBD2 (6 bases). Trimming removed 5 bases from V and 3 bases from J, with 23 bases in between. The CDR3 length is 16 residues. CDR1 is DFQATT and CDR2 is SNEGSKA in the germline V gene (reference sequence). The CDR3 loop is CSAWDPLGGNLYEQYF. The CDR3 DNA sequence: TGCAGTGCTTGGGACCCCTTAGGCGGGAACCTCTACGAGCAGTACTTC.

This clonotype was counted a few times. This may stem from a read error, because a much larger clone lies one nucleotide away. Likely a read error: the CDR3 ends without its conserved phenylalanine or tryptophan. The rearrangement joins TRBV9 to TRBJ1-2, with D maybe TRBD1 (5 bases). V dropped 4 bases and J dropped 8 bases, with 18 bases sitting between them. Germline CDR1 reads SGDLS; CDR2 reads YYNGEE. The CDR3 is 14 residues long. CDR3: CASSPKGTAEGYTS. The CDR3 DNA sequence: TGTGCCAGCAGCCCTAAGGGGACGGCGGAGGGCTACACCTCC.

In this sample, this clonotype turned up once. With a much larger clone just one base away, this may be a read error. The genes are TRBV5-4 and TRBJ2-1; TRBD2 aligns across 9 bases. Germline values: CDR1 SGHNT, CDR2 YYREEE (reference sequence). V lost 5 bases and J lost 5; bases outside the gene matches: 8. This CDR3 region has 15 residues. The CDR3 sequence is CASRFAGGGNNEQFF. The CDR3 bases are TGTGCCAGCAGGTTTGCGGGAGGGGGGAACAATGAGCAGTTCTTC.

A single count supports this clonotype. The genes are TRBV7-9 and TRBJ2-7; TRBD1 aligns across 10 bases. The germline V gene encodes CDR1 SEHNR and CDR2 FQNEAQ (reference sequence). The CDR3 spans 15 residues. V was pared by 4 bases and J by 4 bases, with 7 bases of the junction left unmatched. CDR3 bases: TGTGCCAGCAGCTCCCGGGACAGGGGCGCGTACGAGCAGTACTTC. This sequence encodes CASSSRDRGAYEQYF. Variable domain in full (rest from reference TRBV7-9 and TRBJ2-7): DTGVSQNPRHKITKRGQNVTFRCDPISEHNRLYWYRQTLGQGPEFLTYFQNEAQLEKSRLLSDRFSAERPKGSFSTLEIQRTEQGDSAMYLCASSSRDRGAYEQYFGPGTRLTVT.

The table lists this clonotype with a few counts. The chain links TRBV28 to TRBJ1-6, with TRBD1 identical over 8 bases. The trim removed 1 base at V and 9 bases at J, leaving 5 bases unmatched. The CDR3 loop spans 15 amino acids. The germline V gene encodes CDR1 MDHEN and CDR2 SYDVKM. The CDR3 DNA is TGTGCCAGCAGTTTATCCACAGGGGGGGGTTCACCCCTCCACTTT. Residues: CASSLSTGGGSPLHF.

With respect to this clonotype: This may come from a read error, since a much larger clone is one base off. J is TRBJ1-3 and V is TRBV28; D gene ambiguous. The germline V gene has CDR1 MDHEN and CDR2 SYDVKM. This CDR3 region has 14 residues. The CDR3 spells CTTESLLSGNTIYF. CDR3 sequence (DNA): TGTACCACCGAATCCCTCCTCTCTGGAAACACCATATATTTT.

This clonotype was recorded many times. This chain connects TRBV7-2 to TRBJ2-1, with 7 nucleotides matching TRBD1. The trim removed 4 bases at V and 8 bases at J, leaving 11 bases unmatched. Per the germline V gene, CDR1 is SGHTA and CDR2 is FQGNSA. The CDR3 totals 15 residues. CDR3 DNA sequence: TGTGCCAGCAGCTCCCCGGACAGGAGTATGGATGAGCAGTTCTTC. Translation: CASSSPDRSMDEQFF.

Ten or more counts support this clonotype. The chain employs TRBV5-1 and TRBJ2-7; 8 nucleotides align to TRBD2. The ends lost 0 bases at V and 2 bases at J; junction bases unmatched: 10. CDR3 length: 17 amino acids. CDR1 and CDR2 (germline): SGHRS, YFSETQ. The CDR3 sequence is CASSLVGVSGVPYEQYF. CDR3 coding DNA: TGCGCCAGCAGCTTGGTTGGGGTTAGCGGGGTTCCCTACGAGCAGTACTTC. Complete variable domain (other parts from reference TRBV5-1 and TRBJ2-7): KAGVTQTPRYLIKTRGQQVTLSCSPISGHRSVSWYQQTPGQGLQFLFEYFSETQRNKGNFPGRFSGRQFSNSRSEMNVSTLELGDSALYLCASSLVGVSGVPYEQYFGPGTRLTVT.

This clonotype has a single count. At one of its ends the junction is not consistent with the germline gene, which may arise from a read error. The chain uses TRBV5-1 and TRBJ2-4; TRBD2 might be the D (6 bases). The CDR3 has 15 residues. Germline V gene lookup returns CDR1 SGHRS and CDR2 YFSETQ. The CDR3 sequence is CVSSLDGSGKNIQYF. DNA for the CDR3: TGCGTCAGCAGCTTGGATGGTAGCGGAAAAAACATTCAGTACTTC.

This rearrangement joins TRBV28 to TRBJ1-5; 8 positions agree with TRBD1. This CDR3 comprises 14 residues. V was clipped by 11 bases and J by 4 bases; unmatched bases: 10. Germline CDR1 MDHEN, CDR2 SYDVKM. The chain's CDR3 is CAGNGQGINQPQHF. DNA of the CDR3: TGTGCCGGCAATGGACAGGGCATTAATCAGCCCCAGCATTTT.

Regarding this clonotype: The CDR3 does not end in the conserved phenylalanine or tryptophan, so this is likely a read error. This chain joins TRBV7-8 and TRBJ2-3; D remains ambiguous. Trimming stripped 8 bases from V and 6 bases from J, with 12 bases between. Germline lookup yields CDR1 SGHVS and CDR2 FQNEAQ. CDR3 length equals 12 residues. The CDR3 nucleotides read TGTGCCAGCGGTTCAACCTGGGATACGCAGTATTCT. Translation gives CASGSTWDTQYS.

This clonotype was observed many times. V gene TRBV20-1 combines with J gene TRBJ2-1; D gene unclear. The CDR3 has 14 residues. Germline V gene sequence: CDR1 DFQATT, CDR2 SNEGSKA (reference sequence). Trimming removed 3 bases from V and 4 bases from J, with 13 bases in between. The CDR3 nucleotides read TGCAGTGCTAGGCACTGGCGACAATACAATGAGCAGTTCTTC. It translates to CSARHWRQYNEQFF.

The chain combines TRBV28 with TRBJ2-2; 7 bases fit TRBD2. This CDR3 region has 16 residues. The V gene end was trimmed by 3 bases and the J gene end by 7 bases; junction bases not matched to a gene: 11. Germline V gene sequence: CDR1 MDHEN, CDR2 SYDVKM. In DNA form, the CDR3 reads TGTGCCAGCAGTTTTCGGTTTGCGGGAGCCGTCGGGGAGCTGTTTTTT. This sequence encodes CASSFRFAGAVGELFF.

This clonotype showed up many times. This chain's CDR3 is CASSYGNGGTEAFF. DNA of the CDR3: TGTGCCAGCAGTTACGGTAATGGGGGCACTGAAGCTTTCTTT. The chain carries TRBV6-5 and TRBJ1-1; a weak D match, TRBD1 (5 bases). Germline V gene lookup returns CDR1 MNHEY and CDR2 SVGAGI. The V end lost 2 bases, the J end lost 4 bases, and 11 bases lay between the germline ends. This CDR3 contains 14 residues.

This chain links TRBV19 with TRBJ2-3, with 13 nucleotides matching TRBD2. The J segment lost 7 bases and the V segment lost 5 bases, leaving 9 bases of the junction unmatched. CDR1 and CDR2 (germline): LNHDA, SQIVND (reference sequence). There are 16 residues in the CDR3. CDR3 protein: CASSSRTSGGPNTQYF. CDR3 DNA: TGTGCCAGTAGTTCTCGGACTAGCGGGGGCCCTAATACGCAGTATTTT. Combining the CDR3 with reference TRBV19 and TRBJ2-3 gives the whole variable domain DGGITQSPKYLFRKEGQNVTLSCEQNLNHDAMYWYRQDPGQGLRLIYYSQIVNDFQKGDIAEGYSVSREKKESFPLTVTSAQKNPTAFYLCASSSRTSGGPNTQYFGPGTRLTVL.

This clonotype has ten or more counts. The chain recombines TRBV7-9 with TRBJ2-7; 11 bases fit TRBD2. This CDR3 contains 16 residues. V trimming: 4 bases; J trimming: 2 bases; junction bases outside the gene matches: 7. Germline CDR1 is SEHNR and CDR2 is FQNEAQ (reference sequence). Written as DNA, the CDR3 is TGTGCCAGCAGCTCCACCGGGACTAGCGGAACCTACGAGCAGTACTTC. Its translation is CASSSTGTSGTYEQYF.

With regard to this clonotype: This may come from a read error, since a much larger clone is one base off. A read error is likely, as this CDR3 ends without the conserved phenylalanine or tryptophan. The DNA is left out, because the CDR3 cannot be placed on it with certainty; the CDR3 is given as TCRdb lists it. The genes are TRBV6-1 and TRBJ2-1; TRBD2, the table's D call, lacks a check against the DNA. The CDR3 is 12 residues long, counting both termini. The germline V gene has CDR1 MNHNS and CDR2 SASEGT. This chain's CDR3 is CASSRREGTPFL.

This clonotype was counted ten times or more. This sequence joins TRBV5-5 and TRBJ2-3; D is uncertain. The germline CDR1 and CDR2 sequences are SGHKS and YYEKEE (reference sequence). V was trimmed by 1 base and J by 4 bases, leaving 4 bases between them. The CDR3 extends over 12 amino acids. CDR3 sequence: CASSLTPDTQYF. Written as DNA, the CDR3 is TGTGCCAGCAGCTTGACTCCAGATACGCAGTATTTT.

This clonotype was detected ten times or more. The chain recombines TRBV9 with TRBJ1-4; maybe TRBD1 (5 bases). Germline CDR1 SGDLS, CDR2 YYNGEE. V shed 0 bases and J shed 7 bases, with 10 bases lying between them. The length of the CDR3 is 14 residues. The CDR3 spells CASSVAGGGEKLFF. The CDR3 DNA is TGTGCCAGCAGCGTAGCCGGGGGTGGTGAAAAACTGTTTTTT.

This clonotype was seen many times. The CDR3 protein is CASSPQDRQETQYF. CDR3 DNA: TGTGCCAGCTCACCTCAAGACCGACAGGAGACCCAGTACTTC. V usage is TRBV18 and J usage is TRBJ2-5; a possible D gene is TRBD1 (5 bases). The ends were cut back, 3 bases at V and 5 bases at J, with 13 bases in the middle. The CDR3 has 14 amino acids. The germline CDR1 and CDR2 sequences are KGHSH and LQKENI.

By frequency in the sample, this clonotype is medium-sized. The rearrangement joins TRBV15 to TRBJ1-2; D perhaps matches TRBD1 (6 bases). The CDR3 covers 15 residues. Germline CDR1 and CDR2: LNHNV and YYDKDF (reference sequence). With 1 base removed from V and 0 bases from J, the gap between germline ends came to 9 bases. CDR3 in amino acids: CATSRGTDSNYGYTF. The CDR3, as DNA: TGTGCCACCAGCAGAGGGACAGACTCTAACTATGGCTACACCTTC.

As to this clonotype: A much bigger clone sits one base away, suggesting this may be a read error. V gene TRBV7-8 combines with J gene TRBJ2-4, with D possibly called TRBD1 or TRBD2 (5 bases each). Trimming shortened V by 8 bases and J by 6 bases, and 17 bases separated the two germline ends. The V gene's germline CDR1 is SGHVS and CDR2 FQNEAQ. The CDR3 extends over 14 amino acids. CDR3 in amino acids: CASCLGVSTNIQYF. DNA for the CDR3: TGTGCCAGCTGCCTGGGGGTCAGTACAAACATTCAGTACTTC.

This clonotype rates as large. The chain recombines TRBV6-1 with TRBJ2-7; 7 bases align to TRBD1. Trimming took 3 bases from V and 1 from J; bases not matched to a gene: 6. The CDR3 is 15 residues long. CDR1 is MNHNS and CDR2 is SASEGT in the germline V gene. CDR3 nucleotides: TGTGCCAGCAGTGAGGGGACAGCCCCATCCTACGAGCAGTACTTC. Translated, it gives CASSEGTAPSYEQYF.

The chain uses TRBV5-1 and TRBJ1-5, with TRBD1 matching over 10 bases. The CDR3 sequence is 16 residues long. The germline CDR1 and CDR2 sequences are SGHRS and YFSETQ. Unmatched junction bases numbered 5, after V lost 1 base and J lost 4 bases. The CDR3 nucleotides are TGCGCCAGCAGCTTGCGGGGACAGGGGAAAAATCAGCCCCAGCATTTT. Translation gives CASSLRGQGKNQPQHF. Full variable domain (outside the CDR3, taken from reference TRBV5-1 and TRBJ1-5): KAGVTQTPRYLIKTRGQQVTLSCSPISGHRSVSWYQQTPGQGLQFLFEYFSETQRNKGNFPGRFSGRQFSNSRSEMNVSTLELGDSALYLCASSLRGQGKNQPQHFGDGTRLSIL.

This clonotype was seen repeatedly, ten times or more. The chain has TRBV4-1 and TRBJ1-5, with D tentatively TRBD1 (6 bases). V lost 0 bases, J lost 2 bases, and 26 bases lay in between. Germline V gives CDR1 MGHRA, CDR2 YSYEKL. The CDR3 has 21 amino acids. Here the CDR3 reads CASSQDTGRGRAGAGNQPQHF. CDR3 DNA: TGCGCCAGCAGCCAAGATACGGGCAGGGGCAGGGCGGGCGCGGGCAATCAGCCCCAGCATTTT.